This is a list of T cell receptor beta chains from one sample in a study of cytomegalovirus exposure and HLA in healthy donors. The assay was immunoSEQ multiplex PCR, and TCRdb's table has in-frame clones only and misses some. The sample has just over 200,000 clones; 75% to 85% are singletons. The sequenced material came from PBMCs. These receptors all come from a middle-aged woman in good health and CMV-seronegative. The CDR3 runs from the conserved cysteine through the conserved F or W. A D gene is named only where the DNA matches it firmly. The size of a clone is reported for some rows only, either as once, few or many, or as a class for expanded clones.

CDR3 DNA,CDR3 protein,J gene,CDR3 length,V gene,D gene,clone size
TGTGCCAGTAGTATAGCAGGGACTAACTATGGCTACACCTTC,CASSIAGTNYGYTF,TRBJ1-2,14,TRBV19,.,.
TGTGCCAGCAGCTTAAGCATCGGGACTAGCGGGAAGGGAGAGACCCAGTACTTC,CASSLSIGTSGKGETQYF,TRBJ2-5,18,TRBV13,TRBD2,.
TGTGCCAGCAGCTTAAACGGAGGGTTAAACATTCAGTACTTC,CASSLNGGLNIQYF,TRBJ2-4,14,TRBV7-3,.,few
TGTGCCACCCGGTTTAGCCCTTTCCGCACCGGGGAGCTGTTTTTT,CATRFSPFRTGELFF,TRBJ2-2,15,TRBV15,.,once
TGTGCCAGCAGCCTACTAGCGGGAGGGTTTAATGAGCAGTTCTTC,CASSLLAGGFNEQFF,TRBJ2-1,15,TRBV28,TRBD2,.
TGCGCCAGCAGCCACCCCGGGAAACTGACCTACGAGCAGTACTTC,CASSHPGKLTYEQYF,TRBJ2-7,15,TRBV4-1,.,once
TGTGCCAGTAGTATGCGGCAACCAAGTGAAGCTTTCTTT,CASSMRQPSEAFF,TRBJ1-1,13,TRBV19,.,once
TGTGCCAGCAGTGACTCGATCGCGGGAGAATTGGATGAGCAGTTCTTC,CASSDSIAGELDEQFF,TRBJ2-1,16,TRBV6-4,TRBD2,.
TGTGCCAGCAGGAGTAATTCTGGGGCCAACGTCCTGACTTTC,CASRSNSGANVLTF,TRBJ2-6,14,TRBV6-5,.,.
TGTGCCTGCAGTGAATACGGCGCGCTAGCGGGAGCAGATACGCAGTATTTT,CACSEYGALAGADTQYF,TRBJ2-3,17,TRBV25-1,TRBD2,.
TGTGCCAGCACCACGGGACTAGCGGGCTACAATGAGCAGTTCTTC,CASTTGLAGYNEQFF,TRBJ2-1,15,TRBV7-2,TRBD2,.
TGCACCAGCAGCCAAGGGGACAGGGCCACGTCTGATACGCAGTATTTT,CTSSQGDRATSDTQYF,TRBJ2-3,16,TRBV1,.,few
TGTGCCAGCAGCTCCACATCCTCAGATACGCAGTATTTT,CASSSTSSDTQYF,TRBJ2-3,13,TRBV7-3,.,few
TGTGCCAGCAGCTTAGATTCGATGGGCCAGCCCCAGCATTTT,CASSLDSMGQPQHF,TRBJ1-5,14,TRBV7-8,.,.
TGCGCCAGCAGCTTGGGGGGCGCGGACAATCAGCCCCAGCATTTT,CASSLGGADNQPQHF,TRBJ1-5,15,TRBV5-1,.,.
TGCCCAGGGTATGAGCAGTTCTTC,CPGYEQFF,TRBJ2-1,8,TRBV6-5,.,.
TGTGCCAGCAGTTTAACTCCACTCACTGAAGCTTTCTTT,CASSLTPLTEAFF,TRBJ1-1,13,TRBV27,.,.
TGTGCCAGCAGCCCGGGGGACAGACCCTACGAGCAGTACTTC,CASSPGDRPYEQYF,TRBJ2-7,14,TRBV7-9,.,.
TGTGCCAGCAGCCCCGGGACAGGACTGAGCAATCAGCCCCAGCATTTT,CASSPGTGLSNQPQHF,TRBJ1-5,16,TRBV7-9,TRBD1,.
TGTGCCAGCAGTACTCCGGGACAGGCTCTCTATGGCTACACCTTC,CASSTPGQALYGYTF,TRBJ1-2,15,TRBV28,TRBD1,.
TGCGCCAGCAGCTTGTGGGGGGAGCGGCGCGAGCAGTACTTC,CASSLWGERREQYF,TRBJ2-7,14,TRBV5-1,.,.
TGTGCCAGCAGCTTAGCCAGGGATCACGAGCAGTACTTC,CASSLARDHEQYF,TRBJ2-7,13,TRBV11-2,.,once
TGTGCCAGCTCACCCCCGTACAATGAGCAGTTCTTC,CASSPPYNEQFF,TRBJ2-1,12,TRBV18,.,.
TGTGCCAGCAGTGGTGTGACAGGGGCTAACTATGGCTACACCTTC,CASSGVTGANYGYTF,TRBJ1-2,15,TRBV2,TRBD1,.
TGTGCCAGCTCACCACAGGGGAAACGTACTGAAGCTTTCTTT,CASSPQGKRTEAFF,TRBJ1-1,14,TRBV18,.,.
TGTGCCAGCAGTAGGGCAGGGGGCTTGAACACTGAAGCTTTCTTT,CASSRAGGLNTEAFF,TRBJ1-1,15,TRBV27,TRBD1,.
TGTTCCAGCAGACAGGACCATAACTATGGCTACACCTTC,CSSRQDHNYGYTF,TRBJ1-2,13,TRBV7-9,.,few
TGTGCCAGCAGTTTATCGAGGGCTAGCGGTAGCGGTTACGAGCAGTACTTC,CASSLSRASGSGYEQYF,TRBJ2-7,17,TRBV27,TRBD2,.
TGCAGCGTTGTAGCCCCTCGGATACGGGGATACAATGAGCAGTTCTTC,CSVVAPRIRGYNEQFF,TRBJ2-1,16,TRBV29-1,.,.
TGTGCCAGTAGTATTGGGGGGGCGAACACTGAAGCTTTCTTT,CASSIGGANTEAFF,TRBJ1-1,14,TRBV19,.,once
TGTGCCAGCAGTTCAAACTCACGTGGCTACACCTTC,CASSSNSRGYTF,TRBJ1-2,12,TRBV2,.,.
TGCGCCAGCAGCTTGGGGCTAGCGGGAGGCTACAATGAGCAGTTCTTC,CASSLGLAGGYNEQFF,TRBJ2-1,16,TRBV5-1,TRBD2,.
TGTGCCTGGATCGAGGGGGACAGGGGCAGAGCTTTCTTT,CAWIEGDRGRAFF,TRBJ1-1,13,TRBV30,TRBD1,.
TGTGCCAGCAGTGAAGTGACAGGGCCCAGCAATCAGCCCCAGCATTTT,CASSEVTGPSNQPQHF,TRBJ1-5,16,TRBV6-1,TRBD1,.
TGTGCCTGGAGAAAGCGGGAGCTACGGAATGAGCAGTTCTTC,CAWRKRELRNEQFF,TRBJ2-1,14,TRBV30,TRBD2,.
TGTGCCAGCAGTGAATGGGCAGGGGGAAACACTGAAGCTTTCTTT,CASSEWAGGNTEAFF,TRBJ1-1,15,TRBV6-1,TRBD1,few
TGTGCCAGCAGTCTTTTACCTGCGGGGCTAGAAGCAGATACGCAGTATTTT,CASSLLPAGLEADTQYF,TRBJ2-3,17,TRBV28,.,.
TGTGCCAGCAGTGCGGCTAGCGGGAGTAACGAGCAGTACTTC,CASSAASGSNEQYF,TRBJ2-7,14,TRBV25-1,TRBD2,.
TGTGCCAGCAGTGAGTCGAAATCCCCGGGAGGCGGGCAAGAGACCCAGTACTTC,CASSESKSPGGGQETQYF,TRBJ2-5,18,TRBV2,TRBD2,.
TGCAGCGCCGCCGGACAGGGAGAGAATAAGTATGGCTACACCTTC,CSAAGQGENKYGYTF,TRBJ1-2,15,TRBV29-1,TRBD1,.
TGCGCCAGCAGTGAGTCCCGGGGAAACACTGAAGCTTTCTTT,CASSESRGNTEAFF,TRBJ1-1,14,TRBV10-2,.,.
TGTGCCTGGAGCGGGGGGGCCGGGTTGGGGGAGCAGTACTTC,CAWSGGAGLGEQYF,TRBJ2-7,14,TRBV30,TRBD2,.
TGTGCCAGCAGCGGTTCCAGGGTAGGCACTGAAGCTTTCTTT,CASSGSRVGTEAFF,TRBJ1-1,14,TRBV2,.,.
TGTGCCAGCAGCACCAGACAGGGGTACAATGAAAAACTGTTTTTT,CASSTRQGYNEKLFF,TRBJ1-4,15,TRBV9,TRBD1,.
TGTGCCAGCAGTTTCTTTGCGGGAAGTTCCTACGAGCAGTACTTC,CASSFFAGSSYEQYF,TRBJ2-7,15,TRBV27,.,.
TGTGCCAGTTCGTCAGGGGGTTCTGGCTACACCTTC,CASSSGGSGYTF,TRBJ1-2,12,TRBV18,TRBD1,.
TGTGCCAGCAGTTTAACAGGGTACGATGGCTACACCTTC,CASSLTGYDGYTF,TRBJ1-2,13,TRBV27,.,.
TGCGCCAGCAGCTCACCCGACGGAGGCTCTGGAAACACCATATATTTT,CASSSPDGGSGNTIYF,TRBJ1-3,16,TRBV5-1,.,.
TGTGCCAGCTCTCTCGGGCGGGTTGGTATCTACGAGCAGTACTTC,CASSLGRVGIYEQYF,TRBJ2-7,15,TRBV18,.,.